The 25 T cell receptor beta chains reported below all come from one sample, sequenced in a study of early T cells in non-severe SARS-CoV-2 infection. TCRdb independently ran MiXCR on the 5' RACE reads; one entry per CDR3 protein. The data contain some 100,000 distinct CDR3 sequences, roughly 14% of them singletons. Sequences were obtained from whole blood. The source of these receptors is an adult who was a healthcare worker with PCR-confirmed SARS-CoV-2 infection or an uninfected control (not recorded which).

This chain uses TRBV11-2 with TRBJ1-3; D unclear. CDR3 size: 14 residues. The V gene lost 5 bases and the J gene lost 3 bases, with 11 bases spanning the gap. Germline CDR1 is SGHAT and CDR2 is FQNNGV. The CDR3 here is CASSLTSNGNTIYF. As DNA, the CDR3 is TGTGCCAGCAGCCTCACATCCAATGGAAACACCATATATTTT.

Remarks on this clonotype: A much larger clone lies a single base off, so this may be a read error. The chain recombines TRBV11-2 with TRBJ1-1; 7 bases are a match to TRBD1. The V gene's germline CDR1 is SGHAT and CDR2 FQNNGV. The CDR3 consists of 13 residues. The V gene end was trimmed by 5 bases and the J gene end by 1 base; junction bases not matched to a gene: 1. This chain's CDR3 is CASSRTGNTEAFF. The CDR3 DNA follows: TGTGCCAGCAGCCGGACAGGGAACACTGAAGCTTTCTTT.

The rearrangement links TRBV5-1 to TRBJ1-6; D possibly corresponds to TRBD1 (5 bases). The CDR3 spans 14 residues. Trimming removed 2 bases from V and 7 bases from J, with 10 bases in between. Germline V gene data show CDR1 as SGHRS and CDR2 as YFSETQ. CDR3 sequence (DNA): TGCGCCAGCAGCTTTGTGTGGGGGAATTCACCCCTCCACTTT. Protein sequence: CASSFVWGNSPLHF. Combining the CDR3 with reference TRBV5-1 and TRBJ1-6 gives the whole variable domain KAGVTQTPRYLIKTRGQQVTLSCSPISGHRSVSWYQQTPGQGLQFLFEYFSETQRNKGNFPGRFSGRQFSNSRSEMNVSTLELGDSALYLCASSFVWGNSPLHFGNGTRLTVT.

This clonotype was recorded at least ten times. The rearrangement links TRBV11-2 to TRBJ2-7; D gene unclear. CDR3 length: 14 residues. V was clipped by 1 base and J by 1 base, with 8 bases between them. Germline assignment: CDR1 SGHAT and CDR2 FQNNGV. The CDR3 loop reads CASSLGAGSYEQYV. DNA for the CDR3: TGTGCCAGCAGCTTAGGGGCCGGGTCCTACGAGCAGTACGTC.

This clonotype was counted ten times or more. This sequence joins TRBV5-4 and TRBJ2-2, with D uncertain. V lost 0 bases to trimming and J lost 4 bases, with 13 bases between them. The CDR3 spans 16 residues. Looked up from germline, CDR1 is SGHNT and CDR2 is YYREEE (reference sequence). CDR3 nucleotides: TGTGCCAGCAGCTTGGGTAGTGGACGGGCCACCGGGGAGCTGTTTTTT. It encodes CASSLGSGRATGELFF.

The table lists this clonotype with many counts. The rearrangement uses TRBV29-1 and TRBJ1-1; TRBD1 matches 8 bases. CDR3 length equals 15 residues. Trimming removed 2 bases from V and 1 base from J; junction bases left unmatched: 6. Germline lookup yields CDR1 SQVTM and CDR2 ANQGSEA. DNA for the CDR3: TGCAGCGTTGAAACTGGACAGGGAACGAACACTGAAGCTTTCTTT. Its translation is CSVETGQGTNTEAFF.

This clonotype was counted a few times. J is TRBJ1-3 and V is TRBV6-1; D remains ambiguous. Trimming stripped 2 bases from V and 0 bases from J, with 14 bases between. The CDR3 runs to 17 residues. CDR1 MNHNS and CDR2 SASEGT come from the germline V gene. CDR3 protein: CASSELPLESSGNTIYF. The DNA for the CDR3 is TGTGCCAGCAGTGAACTCCCCCTCGAAAGCTCTGGAAACACCATATATTTT.

Many counts were recorded for this clonotype. The genes are TRBV11-2 and TRBJ2-3; D perhaps matches TRBD2 (5 bases). Germline V gene data show CDR1 as SGHAT and CDR2 as FQNNGV. V was cut by 4 bases and J by 8 bases, with 13 bases left in between. CDR3 size: 13 residues. The CDR3 coding sequence is TGTGCCAGCAGCTCCGACATAGCGTTTACGCAGTATTTT. Translating it yields CASSSDIAFTQYF.

The chain carries TRBV5-1 and TRBJ1-1; no firm D call. V was shortened by 4 bases and J by 2 bases, with 15 bases between the two germline ends. Germline loops: CDR1 SGHRS, CDR2 YFSETQ. CDR3 size: 15 residues. In DNA form, the CDR3 reads TGCGCCAGCAGCCTTGCTGGCAGGCTCAACACTGAAGCTTTCTTT. It yields the protein CASSLAGRLNTEAFF.

The chain employs TRBV6-1 and TRBJ2-4; tentative D call: TRBD1 (6 bases). This CDR3 is built from 14 residues. Germline V gene data show CDR1 as MNHNS and CDR2 as SASEGT. Trimming shortened V by 2 bases and J by 4 bases, and 9 bases separated the two germline ends. The CDR3 DNA follows: TGTGCCAGCAGTGAAACCGGACAGAAAAACATTCAGTACTTC. It yields the protein CASSETGQKNIQYF.

The genes are TRBV10-3 and TRBJ2-2; D is possibly TRBD2 (6 bases). The CDR3 runs 15 residues. V lost 3 bases and J lost 6, with 14 bases in between. Germline CDR1 is ENHRY and CDR2 is SYGVKD. The CDR3, as DNA: TGTGCCATCAGTGACCCGGGGGAGCGGCCCGGGGAGCTGTTTTTT. It specifies CAISDPGERPGELFF.

The sample holds a few counts of this clonotype. The chain is built from TRBV6-2 or TRBV6-3 and TRBJ2-1, with unresolved D. The CDR3 has 16 residues. Trimming shortened V by 4 bases and J by 0 bases, and 13 bases separated the two germline ends. From germline, CDR1 is MNHEY and CDR2 SVGEGT. CDR3: CASSWILEISYNEQFF. CDR3 nucleotides: TGTGCCAGCAGTTGGATCTTGGAGATCTCCTACAATGAGCAGTTCTTC.

In its sample, this clonotype was seen a few times. The V and J genes are TRBV12-3 or TRBV12-4 and TRBJ1-2; D unclear. V was trimmed by 3 bases and J by 13 bases, leaving 9 bases between them. The CDR3 is 10 residues long. This CDR3 is CASSFKGSTF. CDR3 nucleotide sequence: TGTGCCAGCAGTTTTAAAGGTTCCACCTTC.

This clonotype showed up just a few times. This chain uses TRBV7-8 with TRBJ1-1; weak D call: TRBD1 (6 bases). V was trimmed by 1 base and J by 1 base, leaving 10 bases between them. The CDR3 runs to 15 residues. CDR1 SGHVS and CDR2 FQNEAQ come from the germline V gene. The chain's CDR3 is CASSLVETGNTEAFF. The CDR3 DNA sequence: TGTGCCAGCAGCTTAGTAGAGACAGGGAACACTGAAGCTTTCTTT.

There are many counts of this clonotype. The rearrangement joins TRBV20-1 to TRBJ1-5; TRBD1 might be the D (5 bases). The CDR3 sequence is 15 residues long. Trimming stripped 2 bases from V and 2 bases from J, with 13 bases between. CDR1 and CDR2 from the germline V gene are DFQATT and SNEGSKA (reference sequence). DNA of the CDR3: TGCAGTGCTAGACCGCCCGGGGGTGGCAATCAGCCCCAGCATTTT. It translates to CSARPPGGGNQPQHF.

This clonotype came up a few times. The chain links TRBV9 to TRBJ2-1; 13 bases line up with TRBD2. Germline CDR1 is SGDLS and CDR2 is YYNGEE. The V and J ends lost 0 bases and 0 bases, in that order; junction bases with no gene match: 9. The CDR3 totals 20 residues. In DNA form, the CDR3 reads TGTGCCAGCAGCGTAGACATTGGACTAGCGGGGGTAAGCTCCTACAATGAGCAGTTCTTC. Translating it yields CASSVDIGLAGVSSYNEQFF. Variable domain in full (rest from reference TRBV9 and TRBJ2-1): DSGVTQTPKHLITATGQRVTLRCSPRSGDLSVYWYQQSLDQGLQFLIQYYNGEERAKGNILERFSAQQFPDLHSELNLSSLELGDSALYFCASSVDIGLAGVSSYNEQFFGPGTRLTVL.

This clonotype was detected a few times. This sequence joins TRBV20-1 and TRBJ2-1, with D perhaps assigned TRBD1 or TRBD2 (6 bases each). The ends were cut back, 0 bases at V and 3 bases at J, with 15 bases in the middle. Germline-derived CDR1 and CDR2 are DFQATT and SNEGSKA (reference sequence). This CDR3 is built from 16 residues. The CDR3 is CSARDLTGGNYNEQFF. CDR3 in DNA: TGCAGTGCTAGAGATCTTACCGGGGGCAACTACAATGAGCAGTTCTTC.

The table lists this clonotype with many counts. V gene TRBV28 combines with J gene TRBJ2-2; TRBD2 matches at 13 bases. This CDR3 has 18 residues. The V segment lost 10 bases and the J segment 0 bases; nucleotides outside the gene matches: 11. Germline CDR1 MDHEN, CDR2 SYDVKM. CDR3 sequence (DNA): TGTGCCACCCTACTGACTAGCGGGGGGCAAGCGAACACCGGGGAGCTGTTTTTT. Protein product: CATLLTSGGQANTGELFF.

V usage is TRBV6-4 and J usage is TRBJ2-5; D uncertain. Germline V gives CDR1 MRHNA, CDR2 SNTAGT. This CDR3 is built from 13 residues. V was shortened by 2 bases and J by 5 bases, with 9 bases between the two germline ends. The CDR3 sequence is CASSDTPGETQYF. The CDR3, as DNA: TGTGCCAGCAGTGACACTCCTGGCGAGACCCAGTACTTC.

This clonotype was detected a few times. V gene TRBV5-1 combines with J gene TRBJ2-5; 9 nucleotides align to TRBD2. This CDR3 has 16 residues. Germline lookup yields CDR1 SGHRS and CDR2 YFSETQ. Trimming took 5 bases from V and 1 from J; bases not matched to a gene: 9. CDR3 in amino acids: CASRLKGSGGQETQYF. In nucleotides, the CDR3 is TGCGCCAGCAGGCTTAAGGGTAGCGGGGGCCAAGAGACCCAGTACTTC.

This clonotype was recorded many times. The V call is TRBV3-1, the J call TRBJ2-1; TRBD2 matches at 7 bases. J was trimmed by 1 base and V by 0 bases; bases with no gene match: 9. In germline, CDR1 is LGHDT, CDR2 YNNKEL (reference sequence). The CDR3 is 18 residues long. This CDR3 is CASSQDRRDYGSYNEQFF. For the CDR3, the DNA is TGTGCCAGCAGCCAAGATCGCAGGGACTACGGGTCCTACAATGAGCAGTTCTTC.

The V call is TRBV7-8, the J call TRBJ2-5, with 14 nucleotides matching TRBD2. The CDR3 is 17 residues long. Germline trimming cut 5 bases from V and 2 bases from J; bases unmatched to any gene: 7. CDR1 is SGHVS, CDR2 FQNEAQ, per germline. Here the CDR3 reads CASSPRTSGGQQETQYF. CDR3 DNA: TGTGCCAGCAGCCCGCGGACTAGCGGGGGGCAGCAAGAGACCCAGTACTTC.

This clonotype was seen only a few times. This rearrangement joins TRBV30 to TRBJ2-7, with a tentative D call TRBD1 (5 bases). The germline V gene encodes CDR1 GTSNPN and CDR2 SVGIG (reference sequence). The CDR3 is 14 amino acids. V lost 2 bases to trimming and J lost 1 base, with 12 bases between them. The CDR3 bases are TGTGCCTGGAGTCAACTGGGGCAGTCCTACGAGCAGTACGTC. It specifies CAWSQLGQSYEQYV.

V gene TRBV29-1 combines with J gene TRBJ2-3; the D gene is possibly TRBD2 (6 bases). V was shortened by 7 bases and J by 3 bases, with 11 bases between the two germline ends. This CDR3 has 12 amino acids. Germline CDR1 and CDR2: SQVTM and ANQGSEA. CDR3 loop: CSAPSGTDTQYF. In DNA, the CDR3 is TGCAGCGCTCCCAGCGGGACAGATACGCAGTATTTT.

The V gene is TRBV10-3, the J gene TRBJ2-3; D possibly corresponds to TRBD1 (5 bases). CDR3 length equals 13 residues. Germline CDR1 and CDR2: ENHRY and SYGVKD. V was clipped by 10 bases and J by 2 bases, with 13 bases between them. The CDR3 protein is CATEDRSTDTQYF. CDR3 nucleotides: TGTGCCACCGAAGACAGATCCACAGATACGCAGTATTTT.